These 25 T cell receptor beta chains were all obtained from the same sample, sequenced in a study of T cell changes during pregnancy in multiple sclerosis. Sequencing was performed with immunoSEQ multiplex PCR; in TCRdb, only in-frame clones are kept and a portion is missing. Of over 65,000 clones listed, 80% to 95% are singletons. The sample consisted of peripheral blood, taken in the first trimester of pregnancy. The source of these receptors is a female donor in good health, enrolled as a control in a pregnancy study.

The rearrangement joins TRBV28 to TRBJ2-7; D remains unclear. The CDR3 length is 14 residues. Germline lookup yields CDR1 MDHEN and CDR2 SYDVKM. Trimming took 3 bases from V and 0 from J, leaving 9 bases between them. The CDR3 loop is CASSLVGGSYEQYF. CDR3 nucleotides: TGTGCCAGCAGTTTGGTCGGCGGCTCCTACGAGCAGTACTTC.

The CDR3 nucleotides read TGTGCCAGCAACTACCGATCCCGGGGTGCCTATGGCTACACCTTC. Its protein is CASNYRSRGAYGYTF. The chain joins TRBV28 to TRBJ1-2; D gene unclear. From germline, CDR1 is MDHEN and CDR2 SYDVKM. There are 15 residues in the CDR3. V lost 7 bases and J lost 4, with 19 bases in between.

The chain couples TRBV5-4 to TRBJ1-4; no definite D call. Trimming stripped 1 base from V and 7 bases from J, with 11 bases between. CDR1 and CDR2 (germline): SGHNT, YYREEE (reference sequence). The CDR3 consists of 14 residues. CDR3 DNA sequence: TGTGCCAGCAGCTTGCGAGGGAGGAGTGAAAAACTGTTTTTT. Its translation is CASSLRGRSEKLFF.

The chain joins TRBV2 to TRBJ1-1, with D unresolved. Germline V CDR1 and CDR2: SNHLY, FYNNEI. Trimming took off 6 bases at V and 8 bases at J, with 10 bases between the two ends. The CDR3 runs 11 residues. CDR3 bases: TGTGCCAGCAGAGTGAGGGCGGAAGCTTTCTTT. The encoded protein is CASRVRAEAFF. Together with reference TRBV2 and TRBJ1-1, the CDR3 gives the full variable domain: EPEVTQTPSHQVTQMGQEVILRCVPISNHLYFYWYRQILGQKVEFLVSFYNNEISEKSEIFDDQFSVERPDGSNFTLKIRSTKLEDSAMYFCASRVRAEAFFGQGTRLTVV.

This rearrangement joins TRBV27 to TRBJ2-1, with no clear D. The CDR3 contains 16 residues. Germline V gives CDR1 MNHEY, CDR2 SMNVEV (reference sequence). V was trimmed by 3 bases and J by 4 bases, leaving 16 bases between them. The CDR3 loop reads CASSFFWAVKYNEQFF. The CDR3 region has the DNA TGTGCCAGCAGTTTCTTCTGGGCAGTCAAATACAATGAGCAGTTCTTC.

The V call is TRBV19, the J call TRBJ1-2, with D tentatively TRBD1 (5 bases). The length of the CDR3 is 15 residues. Germline CDR1 LNHDA, CDR2 SQIVND (reference sequence). V lost 3 bases to trimming and J lost 6 bases, with 17 bases between them. The CDR3 spells CASSMNRAGEDGYTF. In nucleotides, the CDR3 is TGTGCCAGTAGTATGAATCGGGCGGGGGAAGATGGCTACACCTTC.

This clone came up once. Germline is not matched at one junction end, which may reflect a read error. The chain employs TRBV7-7 and TRBJ2-1, with 11 nucleotides matching TRBD1. CDR1 and CDR2 from the germline V gene are SSHAT and FNYEAQ (reference sequence). The CDR3 is made up of 14 amino acids. The CDR3 sequence is CASSPGQGVSEQFF. CDR3 DNA sequence: TGTGCTAGCAGCCCGGGACAGGGGGTCAGTGAGCAGTTCTTC.

This chain joins TRBV5-6 and TRBJ1-2; no clear D gene. V dropped 0 bases and J dropped 0 bases, with 9 bases sitting between them. CDR3 length: 15 amino acids. Germline-derived CDR1 and CDR2 are SGHDT and YYEEEE. CDR3 nucleotides: TGTGCCAGCAGCTTGGGAGGGTACACTAACTATGGCTACACCTTC. It codes for CASSLGGYTNYGYTF.

The V gene is TRBV29-1, the J gene TRBJ1-1; D possibly corresponds to TRBD1 (5 bases). Looked up from germline, CDR1 is SQVTM and CDR2 is ANQGSEA. CDR3 size: 10 residues. The CDR3 DNA is TGCGGCCTAGGGGCCACTGAAGCTTTCTTT. Protein: CGLGATEAFF.

The chain joins TRBV29-1 to TRBJ2-3; 8 bases are a match to TRBD1. CDR1 SQVTM and CDR2 ANQGSEA come from the germline V gene. Trimming took 6 bases from V and 1 from J; bases not matched to a gene: 9. This CDR3 has 15 residues. The CDR3: CSVERQGAGTDTQYF. The CDR3 DNA follows: TGCAGCGTCGAGCGGCAGGGGGCGGGCACAGATACGCAGTATTTT.

V and J are TRBV28 and TRBJ2-3; 10 positions agree with TRBD2. This CDR3 spans 14 amino acids. With 11 bases clipped from V and 6 bases from J, the junction kept 11 bases outside the gene matches. Germline V CDR1 and CDR2: MDHEN, SYDVKM. In nucleotides, the CDR3 is TGTGCCGCCAAAGGGAGCGGGGGGGCGGATACGCAGTATTTT. This sequence encodes CAAKGSGGADTQYF.

This sequence joins TRBV6-5 and TRBJ2-5, with TRBD1 identical over 9 bases. Germline CDR1 is MNHEY and CDR2 is SVGAGI. CDR3 size: 15 residues. V was pared by 5 bases and J by 2 bases, with 6 bases of the junction left unmatched. CDR3 amino acids: CASSSPGTGQETQYF. The CDR3 nucleotides are TGTGCCAGCAGTAGTCCCGGGACAGGGCAAGAGACCCAGTACTTC.

This chain connects TRBV5-6 to TRBJ2-7; TRBD1 aligns across 9 bases. V lost 0 bases and J lost 6; bases outside the gene matches: 10. This CDR3 comprises 16 residues. In germline, CDR1 is SGHDT, CDR2 YYEEEE. CDR3 sequence: CASSLAGTGFPLEQYF. The CDR3 DNA follows: TGTGCCAGCAGCTTGGCCGGGACAGGGTTCCCCCTCGAGCAGTACTTC.

The rearrangement links TRBV11-2 to TRBJ2-1, with 16 bases that match TRBD2. The CDR3 loop spans 18 amino acids. The germline V gene encodes CDR1 SGHAT and CDR2 FQNNGV. V shed 0 bases, J shed 7 bases, and the junction held 6 bases outside the gene matches. The CDR3 DNA reads as TGTGCCAGCAGCTTAGATAGGGGACTAGCGGGGGGGAGTAATGAGCAGTTCTTC. Translated: CASSLDRGLAGGSNEQFF.

This rearrangement joins TRBV9 to TRBJ2-7, with 11 bases fitting TRBD1. The CDR3 is 15 residues long. The V and J ends lost 5 bases and 0 bases, in that order; junction bases with no gene match: 4. Germline CDR1 and CDR2: SGDLS and YYNGEE. The CDR3 spells CASRQGQGASYEQYF. Here the CDR3 DNA reads TGTGCCAGCAGGCAAGGACAGGGGGCCTCCTACGAGCAGTACTTC.

The chain carries TRBV11-2 and TRBJ2-7; 10 bases match TRBD1. V lost 7 bases, J lost 3 bases, and 9 bases stayed unmatched. In germline, CDR1 is SGHAT, CDR2 FQNNGV. The CDR3 is 15 amino acids. The CDR3: CASTTRDRGIYEQYF. The CDR3 nucleotides read TGTGCCAGCACAACCCGGGACAGGGGAATCTACGAGCAGTACTTC.

The genes are TRBV10-3 and TRBJ2-3; TRBD2 matches at 7 bases. With 0 bases clipped from V and 2 bases from J, the junction kept 8 bases outside the gene matches. This CDR3 is built from 17 residues. Germline values: CDR1 ENHRY, CDR2 SYGVKD. CDR3 DNA sequence: TGTGCCATCAGTGAGTCGGGAGGGGTAGCCCTCACAGATACGCAGTATTTT. Translating it yields CAISESGGVALTDTQYF.

This chain uses TRBV7-6 with TRBJ2-2; TRBD2 agrees at 10 bases. Germline V gives CDR1 SGHVS, CDR2 FNYEAQ. This CDR3 has 18 residues. The V gene end was trimmed by 2 bases and the J gene end by 0 bases; junction bases not matched to a gene: 6. The CDR3 protein is CASSLYHLAGANTGELFF. CDR3 bases: TGTGCCAGCAGCTTATACCACCTAGCGGGGGCGAACACCGGGGAGCTGTTTTTT. Based on the CDR3 plus reference TRBV7-6 and TRBJ2-2, the full variable domain is GAGVSQSPRYKVTKRGQDVALRCDPISGHVSLYWYRQALGQGPEFLTYFNYEAQQDKSGLPNDRFSAERPEGSISTLTIQRTEQRDSAMYRCASSLYHLAGANTGELFFGEGSRLTVL.

The chain recombines TRBV4-3 with TRBJ2-3; possible D gene TRBD2, 6 bases. Germline V gene data show CDR1 as LGHNA and CDR2 as YSLEER. V was pared by 1 base and J by 2 bases, with 16 bases between. The CDR3 covers 17 residues. CDR3 in amino acids: CASSQVYGDFLTDTQYF. CDR3 sequence (DNA): TGCGCCAGCAGCCAAGTGTATGGGGACTTCCTCACAGATACGCAGTATTTT.

V usage is TRBV11-2 and J usage is TRBJ1-4, with unresolved D. Deletions cut 3 bases from V and 5 bases from J, with 7 bases between. The germline gives CDR1 SGHAT, CDR2 FQNNGV. This CDR3 is built from 13 residues. The CDR3, as DNA: TGTGCCAGCAGCTTGAACGCGAATGAAAAACTGTTTTTT. Its translation is CASSLNANEKLFF.

The V call is TRBV12-5, the J call TRBJ2-1; tentatively, D is TRBD1 (6 bases). The CDR3 is made up of 15 amino acids. V lost 0 bases and J lost 5, with 11 bases in between. Germline V gene data show CDR1 as LGHNT and CDR2 as FRNRAP. CDR3 in amino acids: CASGLVQGIHNEQFF. The DNA of the CDR3 is TGTGCTAGTGGTTTGGTACAGGGAATCCACAATGAGCAGTTCTTC. Complete variable domain (other parts from reference TRBV12-5 and TRBJ2-1): DARVTQTPRHKVTEMGQEVTMRCQPILGHNTVFWYRQTMMQGLELLAYFRNRAPLDDSGMPKDRFSAEMPDATLATLKIQPSEPRDSAVYFCASGLVQGIHNEQFFGPGTRLTVL.

This chain uses TRBV7-9 with TRBJ1-6; D might be TRBD1 (5 bases). Germline values: CDR1 SEHNR, CDR2 FQNEAQ (reference sequence). Trimming removed 5 bases from V and 4 bases from J, with 12 bases in between. There are 15 residues in the CDR3. CDR3 sequence reads: CASSLPTDYNSPLHF. CDR3 nucleotides: TGTGCCAGCAGCCTCCCGACAGATTATAATTCACCCCTCCACTTT.

J is TRBJ2-7 and V is TRBV18; 9 nucleotides line up with TRBD1. The CDR3 totals 16 residues. The germline CDR1 and CDR2 sequences are KGHSH and LQKENI. V shed 1 base and J 5 bases; nucleotides not matched to a gene: 9. The CDR3 reads CASSPLNDRGYNEQYF. Here the CDR3 DNA reads TGTGCCAGCTCACCACTAAACGACAGGGGGTATAACGAGCAGTACTTC.

The chain couples TRBV2 to TRBJ1-1; 7 bases are shared with TRBD1. After removal of 6 bases from V and 1 base from J, the junction contained 2 bases not matched to a gene. Germline assignment: CDR1 SNHLY and CDR2 FYNNEI. This CDR3 has 13 residues. The CDR3 region has the DNA TGTGCCAGCAGGCGGGACAGGAACACTGAAGCTTTCTTT. Its translation is CASRRDRNTEAFF.

V and J are TRBV7-9 and TRBJ1-1; 9 bases map to TRBD1. Trimming took 4 bases from V and 1 from J; bases not matched to a gene: 4. Germline CDR1 SEHNR, CDR2 FQNEAQ (reference sequence). The CDR3 runs 15 residues. CDR3 region: CASSSRDRENTEAFF. As DNA, the CDR3 is TGTGCCAGCAGCTCCCGGGACAGGGAGAACACTGAAGCTTTCTTT.